These 24 T cell receptor beta chains originate from one sample sequenced in a study of T cell responses to AZD1222 COVID-19 vaccine. TCRdb's copy holds only in-frame clones and misses some; the assay was immunoSEQ multiplex PCR. Of approximately 130,000 clones listed, approximately 85% were seen once; the top ten hold 7.9%. The material sequenced was peripheral blood, taken 28 days after the second dose of the MenACWY control vaccine. The origin of the receptors is an adult who received the MenACWY meningococcal vaccine as a control.

This chain joins TRBV12-3 or TRBV12-4 and TRBJ2-5; D uncertain. Trimming removed 3 bases at V and 2 bases at J, with 4 bases between. The CDR3 has 12 residues. The CDR3 reads CASSFGQETQYF. The CDR3 DNA reads TGTGCCAGCAGTTTCGGACAAGAGACCCAGTACTTC.

Only one count was recorded for this clone. The chain carries TRBV3-1 (or the pseudogene TRBV3-2) and TRBJ1-2; D may be TRBD1 (5 bases). The V end lost 4 bases, the J end lost 2 bases, and 14 bases lay between the germline ends. Germline values: CDR1 LGHDT, CDR2 YNNKEL (reference sequence). CDR3 length: 15 amino acids. In DNA form, the CDR3 reads TGTGCCAGCAGCCTCGCTTCCGGGGGGAACTATGGCTACACCTTC. It specifies CASSLASGGNYGYTF.

The chain recombines TRBV5-5 with TRBJ2-7; the match to TRBD1 covers 9 bases. The CDR3 runs to 14 residues. Trimming cost V 2 bases and J 3 bases; bases outside gene matches: 3. Germline V gene sequence: CDR1 SGHKS, CDR2 YYEKEE (reference sequence). CDR3 sequence: CASSLGTGYYEQYV. The CDR3 DNA sequence: TGTGCCAGCAGCTTAGGGACAGGGTACTACGAGCAGTACGTC.

The V gene is TRBV4-3, the J gene TRBJ2-1; 10 nucleotides match TRBD2. This CDR3 is built from 16 residues. Germline V CDR1 and CDR2: LGHNA, YSLEER. V was clipped by 4 bases and J by 4 bases; unmatched bases: 7. The CDR3 DNA reads as TGCGCCAGCAGCCGCTCGACTAGCGGGCCTTACAATGAGCAGTTCTTC. This sequence encodes CASSRSTSGPYNEQFF.

The genes are TRBV28 and TRBJ2-1; D is uncertain. The CDR3 is made up of 13 amino acids. V lost 6 bases and J lost 8, with 14 bases in between. Germline V gene lookup returns CDR1 MDHEN and CDR2 SYDVKM. CDR3 nucleotides: TGTGCCAGCAGGTTCCCCCCGGGTGATGAGCAGTTCTTC. Translating gives CASRFPPGDEQFF. Complete variable domain (other parts from reference TRBV28 and TRBJ2-1): DVKVTQSSRYLVKRTGEKVFLECVQDMDHENMFWYRQDPGLGLRLIYFSYDVKMKEKGDIPEGYSVSREKKERFSLILESASTNQTSMYLCASRFPPGDEQFFGPGTRLTVL.

This clone appeared a few times. The chain is built from TRBV19 and TRBJ1-5; TRBD1 might be the D (5 bases). V was pared by 2 bases and J by 0 bases, with 8 bases between. Germline values: CDR1 LNHDA, CDR2 SQIVND (reference sequence). The CDR3 contains 15 residues. The CDR3 DNA reads as TGTGCCAGTAGTATAAAAGGGACTAGCAATCAGCCCCAGCATTTT. This sequence encodes CASSIKGTSNQPQHF. Variable domain in full (rest from reference TRBV19 and TRBJ1-5): DGGITQSPKYLFRKEGQNVTLSCEQNLNHDAMYWYRQDPGQGLRLIYYSQIVNDFQKGDIAEGYSVSREKKESFPLTVTSAQKNPTAFYLCASSIKGTSNQPQHFGDGTRLSIL.

The rearrangement joins TRBV29-1 to TRBJ1-1; D uncertain. CDR1 and CDR2 (germline): SQVTM, ANQGSEA. The CDR3 totals 12 residues. V lost 8 bases, J lost 4 bases, and 14 bases lay in between. In DNA, the CDR3 is TGCAGCTCCCAGGTATCGGTCACTGAAGCTTTCTTT. It encodes CSSQVSVTEAFF. Variable domain in full (rest from reference TRBV29-1 and TRBJ1-1): SAVISQKPSRDICQRGTSLTIQCQVDSQVTMMFWYRQQPGQSLTLIATANQGSEATYESGFVIDKFPISRPNLTFSTLTVSNMSPEDSSIYLCSSQVSVTEAFFGQGTRLTVV.

V usage is TRBV7-2 and J usage is TRBJ1-5; D perhaps matches TRBD1 (5 bases). The CDR3 has 15 amino acids. CDR1 is SGHTA, CDR2 FQGNSA, per germline. V dropped 5 bases and J dropped 6 bases, with 17 bases sitting between them. The CDR3 nucleotides are TGTGCCAGCAGCCAAGGGGCCAGGGAGAGTCAGCCCCAGCATTTT. This encodes CASSQGARESQPQHF.

This chain uses TRBV11-3 with TRBJ2-7, with 7 bases that match TRBD1. The CDR3 is 13 residues long. J lost 2 bases, V lost 5 bases, and 3 bases had no gene match. Germline values: CDR1 SGHNT, CDR2 YENEEA. CDR3 in DNA: TGTGCCAGCAGCCACGGACAGGCCTACGAGCAGTACTTC. It encodes CASSHGQAYEQYF.

The chain is built from TRBV2 and TRBJ1-6, with D tentatively TRBD1 (5 bases). The CDR3 contains 13 residues. V was shortened by 7 bases and J by 10 bases, with 14 bases between the two germline ends. CDR1 is SNHLY, CDR2 FYNNEI, per germline. CDR3 DNA: TGTGCCAGCACCCTATTGGGGGACTCACCCCTCCACTTT. This translates into CASTLLGDSPLHF.

The V and J genes are TRBV6-1 and TRBJ1-2; D is perhaps TRBD1 (6 bases). The length of the CDR3 is 14 residues. The germline V and J ends were trimmed by 0 bases and 8 bases, with 13 bases remaining between them. The germline V gene encodes CDR1 MNHNS and CDR2 SASEGT. Here the CDR3 reads CASSEAPGGAGYTF. CDR3 bases: TGTGCCAGCAGTGAAGCACCGGGGGGGGCAGGCTACACCTTC.

The V gene is TRBV15, the J gene TRBJ1-5; a weak D match, TRBD1 (6 bases). This CDR3 region has 17 residues. V was pared by 5 bases and J by 0 bases, with 17 bases between. The V gene's germline CDR1 is LNHNV and CDR2 YYDKDF (reference sequence). CDR3 coding DNA: TGTGCCACCAGCGATCACCGTAGACAGGTTAGCAATCAGCCCCAGCATTTT. Its protein product is CATSDHRRQVSNQPQHF. Variable domain in full (rest from reference TRBV15 and TRBJ1-5): DAMVIQNPRYQVTQFGKPVTLSCSQTLNHNVMYWYQQKSSQAPKLLFHYYDKDFNNEADTPDNFQSRRPNTSFCFLDIRSPGLGDTAMYLCATSDHRRQVSNQPQHFGDGTRLSIL.

The chain combines TRBV9 with TRBJ2-3; D ambiguous. V gave up 0 bases and J gave up 6 bases, with 8 bases separating them. Germline V lookup: CDR1 SGDLS, CDR2 YYNGEE. The CDR3 is made up of 13 amino acids. The CDR3 reads CASSVDRADTQYF. CDR3 nucleotide sequence: TGTGCCAGCAGCGTAGATCGAGCGGATACGCAGTATTTT.

The rearrangement uses TRBV19 and TRBJ1-1; D is possibly TRBD1 (5 bases). The CDR3 spans 13 residues. Per the germline V gene, CDR1 is LNHDA and CDR2 is SQIVND (reference sequence). V lost 2 bases, J lost 4 bases, and 8 bases lay in between. The DNA for the CDR3 is TGTGCCAGTAGTATACAGGGTGGCACTGAAGCTTTCTTT. It specifies CASSIQGGTEAFF.

This chain uses TRBV20-1 with TRBJ2-7; D gene ambiguous. The CDR3 spans 11 residues. V lost 3 bases, J lost 3 bases, and 6 bases lay in between. The germline V gene encodes CDR1 DFQATT and CDR2 SNEGSKA (reference sequence). CDR3 amino acids: CSASSSYEQYF. The CDR3, as DNA: TGCAGTGCTAGTAGCAGCTACGAGCAGTACTTC.

J is TRBJ1-5 and V is TRBV19, with D uncertain. The length of the CDR3 is 13 residues. Germline lookup yields CDR1 LNHDA and CDR2 SQIVND (reference sequence). Trimming removed 0 bases at V and 5 bases at J, with 5 bases between. CDR3 in amino acids: CASSIDGDQPQHF. The DNA of the CDR3 is TGTGCCAGTAGTATAGATGGGGATCAGCCCCAGCATTTT.

This chain uses TRBV24-1 with TRBJ2-2; D is uncertain. The CDR3 loop spans 14 amino acids. Trimming stripped 4 bases from V and 5 bases from J, with 10 bases between. Germline values: CDR1 KGHDR, CDR2 SFDVKD. CDR3 amino acids: CATSDLALTGELFF. For the CDR3, the DNA is TGTGCCACCAGTGACTTAGCCTTGACCGGGGAGCTGTTTTTT.

About this clone: A junction boundary mismatches the germline segment, possibly from a read error. The chain uses TRBV6-4 and TRBJ2-5; D may be TRBD1 (5 bases). Germline assignment: CDR1 MRHNA and CDR2 SNTAGT. The CDR3 consists of 15 residues. The CDR3 region is CASSDQKGNQETQYF. DNA of the CDR3: TGTGCCAGCAGTGACCAAAAGGGGAACCAGGAGACCCAGTACTTC.

The V gene is TRBV7-2, the J gene TRBJ2-7; TRBD1 is a possible D gene (6 bases). This CDR3 contains 18 residues. The V gene's germline CDR1 is SGHTA and CDR2 FQGNSA. V was clipped by 5 bases and J by 6 bases, with 29 bases between them. CDR3 in DNA: TGTGCCAGCAGCCTTAACCCATTTCCGGGACACATGGCGAGCGAGCAGTACTTC. This gives the protein CASSLNPFPGHMASEQYF.

The V gene is TRBV6-5, the J gene TRBJ2-1, with 7 bases aligning to TRBD2. V gave up 4 bases and J gave up 5 bases; unmatched junction bases: 5. From germline, CDR1 is MNHEY and CDR2 SVGAGI. The CDR3 consists of 14 residues. CDR3 protein: CASSFRDYNNEQFF. The CDR3 DNA follows: TGTGCCAGCAGTTTCCGGGACTACAACAATGAGCAGTTCTTC.

The J gene is TRBJ2-1, the V gene TRBV7-2; 10 bases match TRBD2. In germline, CDR1 is SGHTA, CDR2 FQGNSA. There are 15 residues in the CDR3. V lost 5 bases to trimming and J lost 2 bases; unmatched junction nucleotides: 3. CDR3: CASSATSGTYNEQFF. CDR3 sequence (DNA): TGTGCCAGCAGCGCAACTAGCGGGACCTACAATGAGCAGTTCTTC.

The V call is TRBV5-4, the J call TRBJ1-2; no definite D call. Trimming took 4 bases from V and 1 from J, leaving 11 bases between them. Germline V gene sequence: CDR1 SGHNT, CDR2 YYREEE (reference sequence). The CDR3 has 14 amino acids. The CDR3 sequence: CASSPRGINYGYTF. The CDR3 DNA is TGTGCCAGCAGCCCCCGGGGTATTAACTATGGCTACACCTTC.

The V call is TRBV5-1, the J call TRBJ1-1, with 7 bases matching TRBD1. CDR1 SGHRS and CDR2 YFSETQ come from the germline V gene. V shed 0 bases and J 4 bases; nucleotides not matched to a gene: 9. The CDR3 has 16 amino acids. Here the CDR3 reads CASSLAPRGSGTEAFF. In DNA form, the CDR3 reads TGCGCCAGCAGCTTGGCCCCCAGGGGGAGCGGCACTGAAGCTTTCTTT.

The chain joins TRBV10-2 to TRBJ1-5; the D gene is possibly TRBD1 (6 bases). Per germline, CDR1 WSHSY and CDR2 SAAADI. The CDR3 has 16 amino acids. Trimming took off 4 bases at V and 7 bases at J, with 20 bases between the two ends. CDR3 residues: CASSVSGDQSHQPQHF. CDR3 DNA: TGCGCCAGCAGTGTGTCAGGGGACCAGTCTCACCAGCCCCAGCATTTT.